Shown below are 5 T cell receptor beta chains from a single sample sequenced in a study of cytomegalovirus exposure and HLA in healthy donors. Primers: 60 Vbeta forward and 13 Jbeta reverse. Generated by immunoSEQ multiplex PCR, the TCRdb table keeps only in-frame clones and is missing some. The data show some 150,000 clones, around 77% seen once. Sequenced material: PBMCs. Every receptor here comes from a man aged 30 to 45 in good health and CMV-seropositive.

The chain employs TRBV7-3 and TRBJ1-4, with 9 positions matching TRBD1. The V gene end was trimmed by 5 bases and the J gene end by 8 bases; junction bases not matched to a gene: 9. The CDR3 sequence is 15 residues long. Germline CDR1 reads SGHTA; CDR2 reads FQGTGA. This CDR3 reads CASSPGTGNYEKLFF. As DNA, the CDR3 is TGTGCCAGCAGCCCTGGGACAGGGAATTACGAAAAACTGTTTTTT.

The rearrangement uses TRBV28 and TRBJ1-4; D uncertain. The V gene lost 3 bases and the J gene lost 8 bases, with 16 bases spanning the gap. The CDR3 totals 15 residues. Germline lookup yields CDR1 MDHEN and CDR2 SYDVKM. The CDR3, as DNA: TGTGCCAGCAGTTTTGGGAGGGTGGCTGACGAAAAACTGTTTTTT. As protein: CASSFGRVADEKLFF.

The chain carries TRBV7-9 and TRBJ1-2; 11 positions match TRBD1. V dropped 5 bases and J dropped 7; count of bases not matched to a gene: 9. The CDR3 spans 15 residues. Germline assignment: CDR1 SEHNR and CDR2 FQNEAQ (reference sequence). The CDR3 loop is CASSPGSGTGGGYTF. The CDR3 DNA reads as TGTGCCAGCAGCCCCGGCTCCGGGACAGGGGGTGGCTACACCTTC.

This clone was counted only a few times. The chain is built from TRBV11-3 and TRBJ2-1, with TRBD1 matching over 8 bases. Losses at the gene ends were 5 bases for V and 8 bases for J; bases not matched to a gene: 5. The length of the CDR3 is 13 residues. Germline V gene sequence: CDR1 SGHNT, CDR2 YENEEA. CDR3 in DNA: TGTGCCAGCAGCCGTGACAGGGGTGATGAGCAGTTCTTC. This sequence encodes CASSRDRGDEQFF. Full variable domain (remainder filled in from reference TRBV11-3 and TRBJ2-1): EAGVVQSPRYKIIEKKQPVAFWCNPISGHNTLYWYLQNLGQGPELLIRYENEEAVDDSQLPKDRFSAERLKGVDSTLKIQPAELGDSAVYLCASSRDRGDEQFFGPGTRLTVL.

The chain is built from TRBV19 and TRBJ2-5; TRBD1 matches 7 bases. CDR3 length equals 13 residues. Germline lookup yields CDR1 LNHDA and CDR2 SQIVND (reference sequence). J lost 3 bases, V lost 5 bases, and 3 bases had no gene match. This CDR3 reads CASSRQGEETQYF. CDR3 coding DNA: TGTGCCAGTAGTCGACAGGGCGAAGAGACCCAGTACTTC.